This T cell receptor beta chain was retrieved from a study of cytomegalovirus exposure and HLA in healthy donors. Study outcomes and limitations: A later examination showed that TCR association rates differed by HLA locus, with DRB1 most and HLA-C fewest.

The V end was cut by 0 bases, the J end by 3 bases, with 10 bases between. The CDR3 contains 15 residues. Germline V CDR1 and CDR2: ENHRY, SYGVKD. Of note for this clone: The antigen remains undetermined.

Whereas donors were nominally healthy upon sampling, unrecorded immune exposures were probable. The PCR ran on 60 Vbeta and 13 Jbeta primers. Libraries were prepared by immunoSEQ multiplex PCR; TCRdb keeps only in-frame clonotypes and omits some of them. The sample consists of about 150,000 clones, around 72% of them appearing once. Material for sequencing was PBMCs. V and J are TRBV10-3 and TRBJ2-3; a possible D gene is TRBD2 (6 bases). The sequence derives from a man aged 50-59 years in good health and CMV-seropositive. The CDR3 region is CAISESGGPTDTQYF. The CDR3, as DNA: TGTGCCATCAGTGAGTCGGGGGGTCCGACAGATACGCAGTATTTT.